The clone carrying this T cell receptor beta chain was counted only a few times. Its antigen is as yet unknown. A library of TCRbeta sequences, prepared with unique molecular identifiers, was generated. TCRdb recomputed calls from the PCR reads with MiXCR, one row per CDR3 protein. The table lists about 640,000 distinct CDR3 sequences, 13% of them singletons. The sample belongs to a study of T-cell reconstitution after alpha-beta-depleted transplantation in children. Study results and limitations: Newly produced T cells mostly accounted for T-cell counts and diversity one year post-transplant. Roughly two months post-transplant, alpha-beta T cells reportedly originated from several hundred graft clones that had expanded. It was surviving recipient T cells and thymic progenitors that gave some patients high TCRbeta diversity at day 60.

CDR3 length: 12 amino acids. Deletions cut 2 bases from V and 3 bases from J, with 7 bases between. Germline CDR1 DFQATT, CDR2 SNEGSKA (reference sequence). Material: PBMCs, mostly from graft donor cells, obtained 360 days after TCRalphabeta/CD19-depleted stem cell transplant. The clonotype was recovered from a male patient between 5 and 17 years old who had a stem cell transplant for acute myeloid leukemia, so the T cells may come from the graft donor. The J gene is TRBJ1-1, the V gene TRBV20-1; D unclear. The CDR3 reads CSARRVYTEAFF. The CDR3 DNA follows: TGCAGTGCTAGAAGGGTTTACACTGAAGCTTTCTTT.